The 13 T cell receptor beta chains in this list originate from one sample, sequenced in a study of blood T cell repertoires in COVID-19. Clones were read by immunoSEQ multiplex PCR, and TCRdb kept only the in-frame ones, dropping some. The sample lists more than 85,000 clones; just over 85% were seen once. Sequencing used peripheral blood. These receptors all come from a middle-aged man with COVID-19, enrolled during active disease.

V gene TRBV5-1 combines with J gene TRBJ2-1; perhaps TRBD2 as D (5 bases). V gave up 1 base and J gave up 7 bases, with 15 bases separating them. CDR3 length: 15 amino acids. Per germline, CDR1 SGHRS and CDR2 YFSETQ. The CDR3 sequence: CASSLTSGMGNEQFF. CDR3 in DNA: TGCGCCAGCAGCTTGACTTCGGGGATGGGGAATGAGCAGTTCTTC.

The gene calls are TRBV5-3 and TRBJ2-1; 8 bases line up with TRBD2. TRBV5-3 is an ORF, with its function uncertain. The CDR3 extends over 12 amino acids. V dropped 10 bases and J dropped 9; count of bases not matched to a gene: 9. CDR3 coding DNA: TGTGCCCCAACGGGAGGGGCGGGTGAGCAGTTCTTC. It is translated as CAPTGGAGEQFF.

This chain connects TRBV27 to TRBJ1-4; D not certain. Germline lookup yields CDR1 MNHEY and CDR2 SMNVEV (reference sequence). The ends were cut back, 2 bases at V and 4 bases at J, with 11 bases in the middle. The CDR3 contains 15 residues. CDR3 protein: CASSLDFSYNEKLFF. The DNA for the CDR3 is TGTGCCAGCAGTTTAGATTTCAGTTATAATGAAAAACTGTTTTTT.

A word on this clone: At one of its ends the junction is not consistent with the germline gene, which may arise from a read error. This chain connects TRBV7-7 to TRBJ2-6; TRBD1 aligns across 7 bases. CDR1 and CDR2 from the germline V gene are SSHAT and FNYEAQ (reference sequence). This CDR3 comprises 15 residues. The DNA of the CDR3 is TGTGCTAGCAGCTTAGGGGGCCCTGGGGCCAACGTCCTGACTTTC. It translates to CASSLGGPGANVLTF.

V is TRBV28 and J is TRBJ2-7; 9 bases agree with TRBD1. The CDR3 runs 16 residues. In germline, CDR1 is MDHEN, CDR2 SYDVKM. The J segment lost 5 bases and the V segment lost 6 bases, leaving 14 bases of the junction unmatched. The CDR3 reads CASRDRGGTGSDEQYF. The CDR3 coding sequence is TGTGCCAGCAGAGATAGGGGGGGGACAGGGTCGGACGAGCAGTACTTC.

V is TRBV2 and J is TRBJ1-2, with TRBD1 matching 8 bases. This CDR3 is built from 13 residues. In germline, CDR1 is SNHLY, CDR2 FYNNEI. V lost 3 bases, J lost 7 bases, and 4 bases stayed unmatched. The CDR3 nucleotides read TGTGCCAGCAGTGATCAGGGGGCGAGTGGCTACACCTTC. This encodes CASSDQGASGYTF. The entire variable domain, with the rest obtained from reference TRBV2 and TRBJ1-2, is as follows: EPEVTQTPSHQVTQMGQEVILRCVPISNHLYFYWYRQILGQKVEFLVSFYNNEISEKSEIFDDQFSVERPDGSNFTLKIRSTKLEDSAMYFCASSDQGASGYTFGSGTRLTVV.

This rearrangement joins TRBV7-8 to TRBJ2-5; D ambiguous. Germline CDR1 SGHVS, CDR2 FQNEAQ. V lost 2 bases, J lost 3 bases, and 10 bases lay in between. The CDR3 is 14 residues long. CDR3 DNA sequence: TGTGCCAGCAGCTTATTTTCGGTCAAAGAGACCCAGTACTTC. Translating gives CASSLFSVKETQYF.

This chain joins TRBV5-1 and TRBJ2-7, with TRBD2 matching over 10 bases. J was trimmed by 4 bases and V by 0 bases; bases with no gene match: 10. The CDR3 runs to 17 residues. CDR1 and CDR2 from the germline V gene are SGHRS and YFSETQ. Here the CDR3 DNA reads TGCGCCAGCAGCTTGGCGCAGGGAGCGGGGGGGCTATACGAGCAGTACTTC. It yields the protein CASSLAQGAGGLYEQYF.

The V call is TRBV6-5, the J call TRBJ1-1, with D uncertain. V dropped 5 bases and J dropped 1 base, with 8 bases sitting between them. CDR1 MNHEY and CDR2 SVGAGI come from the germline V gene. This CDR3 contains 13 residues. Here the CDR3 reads CASSHTENTEAFF. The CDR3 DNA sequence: TGTGCCAGCAGTCACACAGAGAACACTGAAGCTTTCTTT.

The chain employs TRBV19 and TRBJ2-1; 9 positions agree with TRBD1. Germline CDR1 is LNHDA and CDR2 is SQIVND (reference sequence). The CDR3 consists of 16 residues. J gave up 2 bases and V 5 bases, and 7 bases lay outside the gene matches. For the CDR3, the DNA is TGTGCCAGTAGTGCCCCGGACAGGGGCCCCTACAATGAGCAGTTCTTC. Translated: CASSAPDRGPYNEQFF.

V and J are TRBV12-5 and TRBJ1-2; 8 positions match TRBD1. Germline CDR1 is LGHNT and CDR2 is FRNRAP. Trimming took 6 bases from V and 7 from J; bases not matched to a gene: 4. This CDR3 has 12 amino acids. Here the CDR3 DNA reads TGTGCTAGTGGCCCCACAGGGGGTGGCTACACCTTC. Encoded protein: CASGPTGGGYTF.

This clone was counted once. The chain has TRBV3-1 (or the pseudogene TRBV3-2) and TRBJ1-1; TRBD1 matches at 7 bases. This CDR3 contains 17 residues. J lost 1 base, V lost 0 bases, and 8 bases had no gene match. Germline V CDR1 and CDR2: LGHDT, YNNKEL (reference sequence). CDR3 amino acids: CASSQEERGGRNTEAFF. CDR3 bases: TGTGCCAGCAGCCAAGAAGAGAGAGGGGGCAGGAACACTGAAGCTTTCTTT.

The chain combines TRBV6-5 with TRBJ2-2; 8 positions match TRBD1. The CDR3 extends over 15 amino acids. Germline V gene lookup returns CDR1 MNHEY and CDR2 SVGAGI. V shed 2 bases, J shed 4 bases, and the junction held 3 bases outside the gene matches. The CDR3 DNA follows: TGTGCCAGCAGTTACGGGACAGGCGCCACCGGGGAGCTGTTTTTT. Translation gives CASSYGTGATGELFF.